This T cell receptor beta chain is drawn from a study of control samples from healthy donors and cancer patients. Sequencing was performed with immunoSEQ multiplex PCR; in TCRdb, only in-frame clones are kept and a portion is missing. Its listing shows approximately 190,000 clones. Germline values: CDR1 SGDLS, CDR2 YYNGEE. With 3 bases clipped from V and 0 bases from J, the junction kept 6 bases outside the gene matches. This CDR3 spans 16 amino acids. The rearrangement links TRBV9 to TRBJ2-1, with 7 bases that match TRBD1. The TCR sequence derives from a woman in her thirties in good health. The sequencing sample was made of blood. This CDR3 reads CASSGAGGSSYNEQFF. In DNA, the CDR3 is TGTGCCAGCAGCGGGGCAGGGGGAAGCTCCTACAATGAGCAGTTCTTC. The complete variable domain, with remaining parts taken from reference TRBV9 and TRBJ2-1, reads DSGVTQTPKHLITATGQRVTLRCSPRSGDLSVYWYQQSLDQGLQFLIQYYNGEERAKGNILERFSAQQFPDLHSELNLSSLELGDSALYFCASSGAGGSSYNEQFFGPGTRLTVL.